These 16 T cell receptor beta chains originate from one sample sequenced in a study of blood T cell repertoires in COVID-19. Here immunoSEQ multiplex PCR was the method, and the copy in TCRdb shows in-frame clones only, minus some. The sample shows about 160,000 clones, around 84% of them seen only once. Sequenced input: PBMCs or T cells enriched from blood (not recorded which). The receptors come from a man aged 50 to 60 who had recovered from COVID-19.

The CDR3 nucleotides read TGCGCCAGCAGCTTGGTGGCTAGCGGGGGTAGGGCAGATACGCAGTATTTT. Translating gives CASSLVASGGRADTQYF. This chain uses TRBV5-1 with TRBJ2-3; 10 positions match TRBD2. In germline, CDR1 is SGHRS, CDR2 YFSETQ. This CDR3 comprises 17 residues. V dropped 0 bases and J dropped 4; count of bases not matched to a gene: 8.

The chain carries TRBV10-3 and TRBJ1-1, with D unclear. CDR1 ENHRY and CDR2 SYGVKD come from the germline V gene. The CDR3 is 14 residues long. V lost 2 bases and J 1 base, leaving 8 bases between the germline ends. The CDR3 DNA sequence: TGTGCCATCAGTGAGGGGCAGGCGAACACTGAAGCTTTCTTT. Amino acid sequence: CAISEGQANTEAFF.

This chain uses TRBV20-1 with TRBJ1-6; 11 bases align to TRBD1. The CDR3 has 17 amino acids. The trim removed 3 bases at V and 7 bases at J, leaving 11 bases unmatched. Germline-derived CDR1 and CDR2 are DFQATT and SNEGSKA (reference sequence). The CDR3 spells CSASKGDRGKQNSPLHF. In DNA, the CDR3 is TGCAGTGCTAGTAAGGGGGACAGGGGGAAACAAAATTCACCCCTCCACTTT.

Only a few counts were recorded for this clone. This chain joins TRBV25-1 and TRBJ1-6, with 7 bases aligning to TRBD1. J gave up 11 bases and V 4 bases, and 8 bases lay outside the gene matches. Germline CDR1 and CDR2: MGHDK and SYGVNS. The length of the CDR3 is 14 residues. CDR3 DNA: TGTGCCAGCAGTGTTACAGGGGTAATGACACCCCTCCACTTT. This codes for CASSVTGVMTPLHF. The variable domain in full, with the rest retrieved from reference TRBV25-1 and TRBJ1-6, is EADIYQTPRYLVIGTGKKITLECSQTMGHDKMYWYQQDPGMELHLIHYSYGVNSTEKGDLSSESTVSRIRTEHFPLTLESARPSHTSQYLCASSVTGVMTPLHFGNGTRLTVT.

V and J are TRBV19 and TRBJ2-4; D may be TRBD2 (5 bases). This CDR3 has 16 amino acids. Germline V gene sequence: CDR1 LNHDA, CDR2 SQIVND (reference sequence). Trimming took off 7 bases at V and 0 bases at J, with 16 bases between the two ends. The CDR3 bases are TGTGCCAGTACCCTAGGCCCGGGGAGAGCCAAAAACATTCAGTACTTC. Encoded protein: CASTLGPGRAKNIQYF.

This chain uses TRBV3-1 (or the pseudogene TRBV3-2) with TRBJ2-3, with 8 bases that match TRBD2. J gave up 4 bases and V 1 base, and 7 bases lay outside the gene matches. CDR1 and CDR2 (germline): LGHDT, YNNKEL (reference sequence). The CDR3 is 16 residues long. In DNA form, the CDR3 reads TGTGCCAGCAGCCAAGGAGGGACTAGGTGGGCAGATACGCAGTATTTT. Translated: CASSQGGTRWADTQYF.

The chain is built from TRBV5-4 and TRBJ2-7; TRBD1 might be the D (5 bases). This CDR3 is built from 13 residues. V shed 0 bases and J shed 12 bases, with 16 bases lying between them. The germline V gene encodes CDR1 SGHNT and CDR2 YYREEE (reference sequence). This CDR3 reads CASSLESRDLLYF. In DNA, the CDR3 is TGTGCCAGCAGCTTGGAATCCAGGGATTTGTTGTACTTC. Together with reference TRBV5-4 and TRBJ2-7, the CDR3 gives the full variable domain: ETGVTQSPTHLIKTRGQQVTLRCSSQSGHNTVSWYQQALGQGPQFIFQYYREEENGRGNFPPRFSGLQFPNYSSELNVNALELDDSALYLCASSLESRDLLYFGPGTRLTVT.

The chain is built from TRBV9 and TRBJ2-3; tentative D call: TRBD2 (6 bases). Looked up from germline, CDR1 is SGDLS and CDR2 is YYNGEE. Trimming left V 4 bases short and J 0 bases short, with 15 bases between. The CDR3 runs 16 residues. CDR3 sequence (DNA): TGTGCCAGCAGCTTCCTAGGCGGGGCCAGCACAGATACGCAGTATTTT. This translates into CASSFLGGASTDTQYF.

The chain carries TRBV6-1 and TRBJ1-1; 7 bases are shared with TRBD1. This CDR3 contains 24 residues. V lost 1 base to trimming and J lost 0 bases; unmatched junction nucleotides: 29. Per the germline V gene, CDR1 is MNHNS and CDR2 is SASEGT. The CDR3 DNA reads as TGTGCCAGCAGTGAAGGATGTAACATTGTGGGGACAGTCCTGGGTACCCCCATGAACACTGAAGCTTTCTTT. It codes for CASSEGCNIVGTVLGTPMNTEAFF.

The chain carries TRBV4-3 and TRBJ2-7, with 14 positions matching TRBD2. This CDR3 has 16 residues. Germline CDR1 and CDR2: LGHNA and YSLEER. The V segment lost 6 bases and the J segment 7 bases; nucleotides outside the gene matches: 11. The CDR3 loop is CASRPTTSGGAGEQYF. CDR3 DNA: TGCGCCAGCAGACCTACGACTAGCGGGGGGGCGGGAGAGCAGTACTTC.

This chain uses TRBV7-2 with TRBJ2-7; perhaps TRBD1 as D (6 bases). Germline assignment: CDR1 SGHTA and CDR2 FQGNSA. CDR3 length: 15 residues. V lost 5 bases to trimming and J lost 3 bases, with 17 bases between them. The CDR3 sequence is CASSLHRDANYEQYF. The CDR3 DNA sequence: TGTGCCAGCAGCCTCCACAGGGATGCAAACTACGAGCAGTACTTC. The whole variable domain, filled in from reference TRBV7-2 and TRBJ2-7, reads GAGVSQSPSNKVTEKGKDVELRCDPISGHTALYWYRQSLGQGLEFLIYFQGNSAPDKSGLPSDRFSAERTGGSVSTLTIQRTQQEDSAVYLCASSLHRDANYEQYFGPGTRLTVT.

This sequence joins TRBV7-9 and TRBJ1-3, with D tentatively TRBD1 (6 bases). The CDR3 length is 14 residues. Germline V gene data show CDR1 as SEHNR and CDR2 as FQNEAQ (reference sequence). V gave up 1 base and J gave up 6 bases, with 10 bases separating them. The CDR3 region has the DNA TGTGCCAGCAGCTTAGGCGACAGGTTAAACACCATATATTTT. This translates into CASSLGDRLNTIYF.

This chain uses TRBV2 with TRBJ1-5; D might be TRBD1 (6 bases). Trimming left V 6 bases short and J 1 base short, with 13 bases between. The CDR3 covers 15 residues. Germline values: CDR1 SNHLY, CDR2 FYNNEI. CDR3 amino acids: CASSPGGQSNQPQHF. In nucleotides, the CDR3 is TGTGCCAGCAGCCCCGGCGGACAGAGCAATCAGCCCCAGCATTTT.

This chain joins TRBV7-3 and TRBJ2-1; D gene uncertain. Germline CDR1 reads SGHTA; CDR2 reads FQGTGA. The CDR3 spans 14 residues. Trimming removed 5 bases from V and 0 bases from J, with 8 bases in between. The CDR3, as DNA: TGTGCCAGCAGCCCCGGGTACTCCTACAATGAGCAGTTCTTC. Protein product: CASSPGYSYNEQFF.

V is TRBV6-2 or TRBV6-3 and J is TRBJ1-2, with unresolved D. This CDR3 region has 12 residues. CDR1 MNHEY and CDR2 SVGEGT come from the germline V gene. V dropped 6 bases and J dropped 5 bases, with 10 bases sitting between them. The CDR3 loop reads CASSWTEYGYTF. The CDR3 DNA reads TGTGCCAGCAGCTGGACTGAATATGGCTACACCTTC.

J is TRBJ2-6 and V is TRBV4-2; 7 bases line up with TRBD1. The trim removed 0 bases at V and 4 bases at J, leaving 3 bases unmatched. This CDR3 is 16 amino acids long. Germline CDR1 and CDR2: LGHNA and YNFKEQ. CDR3 sequence reads: CASSQDKGAGANVLTF. The DNA for the CDR3 is TGTGCCAGCAGCCAAGATAAGGGGGCCGGGGCCAACGTCCTGACTTTC.